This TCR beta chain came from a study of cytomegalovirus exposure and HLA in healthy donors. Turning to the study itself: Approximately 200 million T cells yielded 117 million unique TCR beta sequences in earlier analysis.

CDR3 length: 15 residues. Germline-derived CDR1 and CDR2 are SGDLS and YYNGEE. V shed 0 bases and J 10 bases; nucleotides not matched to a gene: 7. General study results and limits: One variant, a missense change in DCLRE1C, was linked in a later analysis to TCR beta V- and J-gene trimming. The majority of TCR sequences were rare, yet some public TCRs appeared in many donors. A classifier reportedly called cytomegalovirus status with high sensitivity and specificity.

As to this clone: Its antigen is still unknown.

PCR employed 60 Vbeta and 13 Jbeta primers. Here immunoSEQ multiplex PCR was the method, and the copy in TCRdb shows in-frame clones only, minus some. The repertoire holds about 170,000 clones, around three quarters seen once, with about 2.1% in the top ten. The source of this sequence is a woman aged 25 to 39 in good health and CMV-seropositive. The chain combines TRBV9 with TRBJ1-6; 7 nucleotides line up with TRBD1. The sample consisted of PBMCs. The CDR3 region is CASSVEVSGGSPLHF. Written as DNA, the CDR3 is TGTGCCAGCAGCGTAGAGGTTTCAGGGGGGTCACCCCTCCACTTT. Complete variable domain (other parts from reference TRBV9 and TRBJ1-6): DSGVTQTPKHLITATGQRVTLRCSPRSGDLSVYWYQQSLDQGLQFLIQYYNGEERAKGNILERFSAQQFPDLHSELNLSSLELGDSALYFCASSVEVSGGSPLHFGNGTRLTVT.